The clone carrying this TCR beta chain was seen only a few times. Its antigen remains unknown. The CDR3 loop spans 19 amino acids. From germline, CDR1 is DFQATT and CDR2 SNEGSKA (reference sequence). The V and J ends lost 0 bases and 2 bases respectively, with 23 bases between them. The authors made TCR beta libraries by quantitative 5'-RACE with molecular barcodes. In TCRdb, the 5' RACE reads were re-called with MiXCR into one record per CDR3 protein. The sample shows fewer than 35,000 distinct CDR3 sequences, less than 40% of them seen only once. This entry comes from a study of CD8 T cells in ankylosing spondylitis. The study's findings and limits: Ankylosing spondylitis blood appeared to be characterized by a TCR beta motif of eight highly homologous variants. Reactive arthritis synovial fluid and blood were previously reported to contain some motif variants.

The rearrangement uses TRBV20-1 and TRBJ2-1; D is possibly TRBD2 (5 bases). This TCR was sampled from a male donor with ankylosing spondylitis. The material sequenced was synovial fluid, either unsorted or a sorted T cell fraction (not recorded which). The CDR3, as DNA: TGCAGTGCTAGAGAAGGCTCTGGTGAGCGGCATCGGACCTACAATGAGCAGTTCTTC. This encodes CSAREGSGERHRTYNEQFF.